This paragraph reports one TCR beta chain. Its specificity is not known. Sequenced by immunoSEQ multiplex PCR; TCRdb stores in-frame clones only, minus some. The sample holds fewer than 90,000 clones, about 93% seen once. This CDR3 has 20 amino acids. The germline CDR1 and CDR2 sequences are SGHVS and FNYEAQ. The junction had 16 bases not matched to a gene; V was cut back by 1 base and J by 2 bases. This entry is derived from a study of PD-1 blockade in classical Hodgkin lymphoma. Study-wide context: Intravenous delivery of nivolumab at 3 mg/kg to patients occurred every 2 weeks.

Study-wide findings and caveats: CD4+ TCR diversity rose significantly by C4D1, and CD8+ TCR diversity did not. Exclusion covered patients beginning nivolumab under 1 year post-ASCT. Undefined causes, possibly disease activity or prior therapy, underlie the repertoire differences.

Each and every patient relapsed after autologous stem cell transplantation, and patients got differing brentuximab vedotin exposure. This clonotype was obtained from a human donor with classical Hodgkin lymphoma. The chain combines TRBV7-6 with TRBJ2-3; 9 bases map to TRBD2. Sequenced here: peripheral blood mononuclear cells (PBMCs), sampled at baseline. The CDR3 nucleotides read TGTGCCAGCAGCTTAGGGGCTAGCGTAAGCGGGGGGAGGGCCACAGATACGCAGTATTTT. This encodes CASSLGASVSGGRATDTQYF.